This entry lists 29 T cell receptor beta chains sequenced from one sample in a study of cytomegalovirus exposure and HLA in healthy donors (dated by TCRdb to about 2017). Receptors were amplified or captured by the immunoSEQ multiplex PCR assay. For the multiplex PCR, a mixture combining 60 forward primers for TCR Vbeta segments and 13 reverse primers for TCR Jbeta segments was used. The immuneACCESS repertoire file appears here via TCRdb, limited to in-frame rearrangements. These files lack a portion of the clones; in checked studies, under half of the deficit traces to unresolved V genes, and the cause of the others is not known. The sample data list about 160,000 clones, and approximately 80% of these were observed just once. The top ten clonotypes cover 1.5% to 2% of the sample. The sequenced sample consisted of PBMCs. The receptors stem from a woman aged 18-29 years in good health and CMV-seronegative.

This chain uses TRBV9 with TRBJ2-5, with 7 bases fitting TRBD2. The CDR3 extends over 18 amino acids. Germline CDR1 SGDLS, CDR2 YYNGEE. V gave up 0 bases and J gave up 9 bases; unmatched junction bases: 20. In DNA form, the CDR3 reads TGTGCCAGCAGCGTAGGAGGGGCTAGCGGTCCCTCGGTGCTGTCCCAGTACTTC. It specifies CASSVGGASGPSVLSQYF. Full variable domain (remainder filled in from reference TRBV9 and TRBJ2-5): DSGVTQTPKHLITATGQRVTLRCSPRSGDLSVYWYQQSLDQGLQFLIQYYNGEERAKGNILERFSAQQFPDLHSELNLSSLELGDSALYFCASSVGGASGPSVLSQYFGPGTRLLVL.

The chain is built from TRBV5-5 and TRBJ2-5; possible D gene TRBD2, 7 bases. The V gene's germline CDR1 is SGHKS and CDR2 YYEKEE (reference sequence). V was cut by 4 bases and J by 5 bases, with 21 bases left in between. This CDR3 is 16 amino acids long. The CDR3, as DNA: TGTGCCAGCAGCGGGGGGGCTAAGGGGTCGGGGGAGACCCAGTACTTC. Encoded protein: CASSGGAKGSGETQYF.

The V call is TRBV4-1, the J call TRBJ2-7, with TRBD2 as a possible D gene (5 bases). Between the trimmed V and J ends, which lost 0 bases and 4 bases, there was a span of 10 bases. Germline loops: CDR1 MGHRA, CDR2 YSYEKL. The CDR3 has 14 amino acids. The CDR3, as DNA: TGCGCCAGCAGCCAAGAGGCTAGCCTTTACGAGCAGTACTTC. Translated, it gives CASSQEASLYEQYF.

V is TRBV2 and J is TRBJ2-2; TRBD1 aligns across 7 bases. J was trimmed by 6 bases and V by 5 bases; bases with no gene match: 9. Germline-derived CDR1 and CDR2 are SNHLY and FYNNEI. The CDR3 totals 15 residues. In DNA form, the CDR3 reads TGTGCCAGCAGTTTACAGGGGATTAAGGCCGGGGAGCTGTTTTTT. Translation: CASSLQGIKAGELFF.

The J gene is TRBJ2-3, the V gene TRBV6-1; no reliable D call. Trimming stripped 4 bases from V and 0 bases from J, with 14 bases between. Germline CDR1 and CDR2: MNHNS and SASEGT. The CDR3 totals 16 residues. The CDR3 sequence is CASSGPLVFSTDTQYF. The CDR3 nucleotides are TGTGCCAGCAGTGGGCCCTTGGTGTTCAGCACAGATACGCAGTATTTT.

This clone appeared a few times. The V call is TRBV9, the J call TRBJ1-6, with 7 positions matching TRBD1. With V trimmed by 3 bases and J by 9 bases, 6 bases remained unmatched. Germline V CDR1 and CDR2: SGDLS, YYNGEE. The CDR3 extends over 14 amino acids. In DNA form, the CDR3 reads TGTGCCAGCAGCGCGACAGGGAGCGGTTCACCCCTCCACTTT. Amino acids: CASSATGSGSPLHF.

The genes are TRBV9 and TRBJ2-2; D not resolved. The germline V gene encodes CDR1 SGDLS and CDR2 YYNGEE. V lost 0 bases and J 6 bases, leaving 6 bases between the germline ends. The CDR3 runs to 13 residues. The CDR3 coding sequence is TGTGCCAGCAGCGTAGGTGGAGCCGGGGAGCTGTTTTTT. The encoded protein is CASSVGGAGELFF.

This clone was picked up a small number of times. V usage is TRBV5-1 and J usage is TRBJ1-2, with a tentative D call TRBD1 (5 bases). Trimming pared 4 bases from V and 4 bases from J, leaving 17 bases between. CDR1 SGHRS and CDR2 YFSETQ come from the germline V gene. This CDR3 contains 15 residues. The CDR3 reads CASSPIIGVGYGYTF. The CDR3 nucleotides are TGCGCCAGCAGCCCTATCATAGGGGTGGGCTATGGCTACACCTTC.

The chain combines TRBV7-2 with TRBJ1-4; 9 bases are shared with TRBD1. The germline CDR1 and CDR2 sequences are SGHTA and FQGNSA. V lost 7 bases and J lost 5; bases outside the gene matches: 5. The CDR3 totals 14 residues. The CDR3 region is CASKNGQGNEKLFF. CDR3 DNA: TGTGCCAGCAAGAACGGACAGGGGAATGAAAAACTGTTTTTT.

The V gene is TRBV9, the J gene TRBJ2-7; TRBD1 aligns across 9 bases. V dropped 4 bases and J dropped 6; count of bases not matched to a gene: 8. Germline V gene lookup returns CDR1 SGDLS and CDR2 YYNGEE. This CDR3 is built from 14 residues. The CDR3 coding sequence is TGTGCCAGCAGCCCGATCTCGACAGGGGGCGAGCAGTACTTC. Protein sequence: CASSPISTGGEQYF.

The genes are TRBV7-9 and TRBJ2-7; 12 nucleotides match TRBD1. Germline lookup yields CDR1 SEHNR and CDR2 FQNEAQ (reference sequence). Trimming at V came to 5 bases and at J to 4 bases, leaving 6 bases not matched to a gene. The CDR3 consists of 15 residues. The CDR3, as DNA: TGTGCCAGCAGCGCGGGACAGGGGGCGCCTTACGAGCAGTACTTC. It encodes CASSAGQGAPYEQYF.

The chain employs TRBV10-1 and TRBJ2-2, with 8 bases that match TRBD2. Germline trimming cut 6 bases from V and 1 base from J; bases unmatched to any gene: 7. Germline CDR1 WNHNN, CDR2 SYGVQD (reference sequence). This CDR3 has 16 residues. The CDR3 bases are TGCGCCAGCAGCGCCCCGGGACTAGTGAACACCGGGGAGCTGTTTTTT. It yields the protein CASSAPGLVNTGELFF.

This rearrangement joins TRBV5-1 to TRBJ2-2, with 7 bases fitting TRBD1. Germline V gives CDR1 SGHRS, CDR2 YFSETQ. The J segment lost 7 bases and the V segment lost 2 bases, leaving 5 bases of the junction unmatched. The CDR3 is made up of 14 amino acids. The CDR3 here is CASSFQGEIGELFF. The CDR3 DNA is TGCGCCAGCAGCTTCCAGGGGGAGATCGGGGAGCTGTTTTTT.

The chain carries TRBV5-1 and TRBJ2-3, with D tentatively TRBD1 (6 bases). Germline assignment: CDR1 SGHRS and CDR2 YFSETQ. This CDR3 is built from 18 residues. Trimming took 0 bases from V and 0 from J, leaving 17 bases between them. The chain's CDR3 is CASSLDPAGTGSTDTQYF. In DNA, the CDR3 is TGCGCCAGCAGCTTGGACCCAGCAGGCACAGGGAGCACAGATACGCAGTATTTT.

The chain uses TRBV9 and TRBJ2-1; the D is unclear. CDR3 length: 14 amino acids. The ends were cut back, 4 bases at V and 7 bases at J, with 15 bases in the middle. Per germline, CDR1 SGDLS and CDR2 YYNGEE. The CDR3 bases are TGTGCCAGCAGCTCATACTCGCGTCATAATGAGCAGTTCTTC. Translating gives CASSSYSRHNEQFF. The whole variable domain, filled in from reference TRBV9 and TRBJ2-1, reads DSGVTQTPKHLITATGQRVTLRCSPRSGDLSVYWYQQSLDQGLQFLIQYYNGEERAKGNILERFSAQQFPDLHSELNLSSLELGDSALYFCASSSYSRHNEQFFGPGTRLTVL.

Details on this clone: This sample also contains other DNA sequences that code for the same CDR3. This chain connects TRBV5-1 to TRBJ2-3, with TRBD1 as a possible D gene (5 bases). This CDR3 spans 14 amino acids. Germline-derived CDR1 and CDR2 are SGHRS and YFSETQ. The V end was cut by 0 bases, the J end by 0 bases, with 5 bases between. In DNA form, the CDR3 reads TGCGCCAGCAGCTTGGGACAGAGCACAGATACGCAGTATTTT. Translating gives CASSLGQSTDTQYF.

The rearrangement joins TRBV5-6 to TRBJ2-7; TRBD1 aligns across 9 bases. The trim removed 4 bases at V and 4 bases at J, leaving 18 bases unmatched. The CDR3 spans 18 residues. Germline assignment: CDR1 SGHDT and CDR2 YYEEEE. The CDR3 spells CASSPRTGVPVVLYEQYF. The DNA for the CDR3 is TGTGCCAGCAGCCCCCGGACAGGGGTGCCCGTGGTCCTATACGAGCAGTACTTC. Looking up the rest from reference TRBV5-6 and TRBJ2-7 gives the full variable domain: DAGVTQSPTHLIKTRGQQVTLRCSPKSGHDTVSWYQQALGQGPQFIFQYYEEEERQRGNFPDRFSGHQFPNYSSELNVNALLLGDSALYLCASSPRTGVPVVLYEQYFGPGTRLTVT.

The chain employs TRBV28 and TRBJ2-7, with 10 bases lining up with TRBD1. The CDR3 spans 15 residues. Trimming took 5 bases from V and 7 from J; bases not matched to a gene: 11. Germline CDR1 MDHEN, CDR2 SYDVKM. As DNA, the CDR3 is TGTGCCAGCAGTGTCCCGGGACAGGGGCATGTGGAGCAGTACTTC. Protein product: CASSVPGQGHVEQYF.

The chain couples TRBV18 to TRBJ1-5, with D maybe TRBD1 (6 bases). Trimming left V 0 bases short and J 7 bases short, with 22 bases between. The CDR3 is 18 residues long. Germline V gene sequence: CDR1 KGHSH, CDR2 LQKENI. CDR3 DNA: TGTGCCAGCTCACCACCCTTCCCAACAGGGAAGAGGGGCCAGCCCCAGCATTTT. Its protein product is CASSPPFPTGKRGQPQHF.

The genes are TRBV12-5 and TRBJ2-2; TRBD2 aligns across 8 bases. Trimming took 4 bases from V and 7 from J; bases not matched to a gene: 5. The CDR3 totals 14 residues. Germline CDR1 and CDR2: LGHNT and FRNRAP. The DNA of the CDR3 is TGTGCTAGTGGTTATGGCGGGAGGAACGGGGAGCTGTTTTTT. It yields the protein CASGYGGRNGELFF.

The chain's CDR3 is CASSPFGRADYGYTF. Written as DNA, the CDR3 is TGTGCCAGCTCACCTTTTGGCAGGGCGGACTATGGCTACACCTTC. The chain couples TRBV18 to TRBJ1-2, with D maybe TRBD1 (5 bases). The CDR3 runs 15 residues. Deletions cut 3 bases from V and 3 bases from J, with 14 bases between. Germline CDR1 is KGHSH and CDR2 is LQKENI. Full variable domain (remainder filled in from reference TRBV18 and TRBJ1-2): NAGVMQNPRHLVRRRGQEARLRCSPMKGHSHVYWYRQLPEEGLKFMVYLQKENIIDESGMPKERFSAEFPKEGPSILRIQQVVRGDSAAYFCASSPFGRADYGYTFGSGTRLTVV.

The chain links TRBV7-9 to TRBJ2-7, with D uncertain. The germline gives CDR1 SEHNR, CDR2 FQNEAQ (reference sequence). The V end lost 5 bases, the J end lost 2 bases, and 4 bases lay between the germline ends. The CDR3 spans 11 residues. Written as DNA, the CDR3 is TGTGCCAGCAGCGCGACCTACGAGCAGTACTTC. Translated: CASSATYEQYF.

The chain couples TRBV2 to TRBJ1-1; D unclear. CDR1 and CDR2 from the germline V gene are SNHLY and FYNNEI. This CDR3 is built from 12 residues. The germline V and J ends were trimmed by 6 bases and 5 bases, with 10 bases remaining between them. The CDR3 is CASRSRETEAFF. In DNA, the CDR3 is TGTGCCAGCAGATCGCGGGAGACTGAAGCTTTCTTT. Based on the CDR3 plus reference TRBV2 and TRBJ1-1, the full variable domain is EPEVTQTPSHQVTQMGQEVILRCVPISNHLYFYWYRQILGQKVEFLVSFYNNEISEKSEIFDDQFSVERPDGSNFTLKIRSTKLEDSAMYFCASRSRETEAFFGQGTRLTVV.

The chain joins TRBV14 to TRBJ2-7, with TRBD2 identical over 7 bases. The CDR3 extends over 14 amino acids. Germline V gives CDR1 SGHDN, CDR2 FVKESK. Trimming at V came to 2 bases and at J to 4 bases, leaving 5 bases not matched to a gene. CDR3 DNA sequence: TGTGCCAGCAGCCAATACGGGACTACTTACGAGCAGTACTTC. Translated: CASSQYGTTYEQYF.

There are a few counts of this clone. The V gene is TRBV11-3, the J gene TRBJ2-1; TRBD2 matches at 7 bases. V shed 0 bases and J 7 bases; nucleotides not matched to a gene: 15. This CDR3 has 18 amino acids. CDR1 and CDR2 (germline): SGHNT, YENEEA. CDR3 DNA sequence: TGTGCCAGCAGCTTAGATCAAGGCGGGAGCGGCAGTCAAAATGAGCAGTTCTTC. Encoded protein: CASSLDQGGSGSQNEQFF.

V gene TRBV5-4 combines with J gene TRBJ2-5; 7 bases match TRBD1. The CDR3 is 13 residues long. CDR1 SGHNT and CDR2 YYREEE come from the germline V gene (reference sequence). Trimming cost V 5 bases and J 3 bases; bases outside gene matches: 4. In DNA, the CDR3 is TGTGCCAGCAGTCCGGGACAGAAAGAGACCCAGTACTTC. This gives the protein CASSPGQKETQYF.

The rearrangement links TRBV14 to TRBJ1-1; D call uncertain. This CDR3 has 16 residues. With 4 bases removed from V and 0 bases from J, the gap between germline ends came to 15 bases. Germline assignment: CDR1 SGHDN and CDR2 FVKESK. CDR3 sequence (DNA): TGTGCCAGCAGCCGATTGTTGCGAGGGATGAACACTGAAGCTTTCTTT. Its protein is CASSRLLRGMNTEAFF.

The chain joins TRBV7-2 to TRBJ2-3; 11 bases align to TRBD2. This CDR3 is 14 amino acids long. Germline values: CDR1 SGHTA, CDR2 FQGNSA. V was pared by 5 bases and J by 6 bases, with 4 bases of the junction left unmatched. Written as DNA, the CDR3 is TGTGCCAGCAGCCTACTAGCGGGAGTGGATACGCAGTATTTT. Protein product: CASSLLAGVDTQYF.

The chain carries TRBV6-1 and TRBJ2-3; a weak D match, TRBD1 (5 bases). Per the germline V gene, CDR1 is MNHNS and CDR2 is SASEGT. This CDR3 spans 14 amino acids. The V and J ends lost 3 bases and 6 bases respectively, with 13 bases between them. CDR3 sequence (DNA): TGTGCCAGCAGTGAGCGATGGACATCCGATACGCAGTATTTT. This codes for CASSERWTSDTQYF.